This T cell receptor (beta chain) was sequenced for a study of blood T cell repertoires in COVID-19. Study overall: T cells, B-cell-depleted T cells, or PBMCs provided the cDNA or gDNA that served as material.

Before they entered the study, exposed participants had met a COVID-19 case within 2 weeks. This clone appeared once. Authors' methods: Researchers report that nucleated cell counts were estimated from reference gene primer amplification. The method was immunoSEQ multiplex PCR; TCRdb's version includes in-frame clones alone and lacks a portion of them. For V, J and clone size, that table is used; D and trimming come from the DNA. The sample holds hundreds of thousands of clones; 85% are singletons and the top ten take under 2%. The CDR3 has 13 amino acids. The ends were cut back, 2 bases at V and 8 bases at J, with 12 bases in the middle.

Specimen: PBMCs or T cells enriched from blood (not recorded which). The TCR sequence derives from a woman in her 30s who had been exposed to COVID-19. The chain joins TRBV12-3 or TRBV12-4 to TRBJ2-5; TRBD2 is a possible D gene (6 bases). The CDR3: CASSLRWEETQYF. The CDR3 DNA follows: TGTGCCAGCAGTTTACGTTGGGAGGAAACCCAGTACTTC.